A single sample gave rise to the 5 T cell receptor beta chains below, sequenced in a study of cytomegalovirus exposure and HLA in healthy donors. Clones were sequenced by immunoSEQ multiplex PCR, and TCRdb holds only the in-frame ones, with some missing. The data contain some 220,000 clones, about 90% of them singletons. Sequenced sample: PBMCs. The receptors derive from a woman between 18 and 30 years old in good health and CMV-seronegative.

This chain connects TRBV7-9 to TRBJ2-7; 7 bases are shared with TRBD1. The CDR3 has 15 residues. Trimming cost V 4 bases and J 0 bases; bases outside gene matches: 6. Germline V CDR1 and CDR2: SEHNR, FQNEAQ (reference sequence). CDR3 protein: CASSSGQVSSYEQYF. The CDR3 bases are TGTGCCAGCAGCTCCGGACAGGTGAGCTCCTACGAGCAGTACTTC.

V usage is TRBV6-1 and J usage is TRBJ2-2; D is perhaps TRBD2 (5 bases). Trimming removed 2 bases at V and 3 bases at J, with 25 bases between. Germline V gene lookup returns CDR1 MNHNS and CDR2 SASEGT. The CDR3 is 20 amino acids. In DNA form, the CDR3 reads TGTGCCAGCAGTGAACGTTCGGCCGCGGGTCCGACTCACTACACCGGGGAGCTGTTTTTT. The encoded protein is CASSERSAAGPTHYTGELFF.

This chain joins TRBV4-1 and TRBJ2-7; possibly TRBD1 for D (5 bases). In germline, CDR1 is MGHRA, CDR2 YSYEKL. V shed 4 bases and J shed 0 bases, with 16 bases lying between them. The CDR3 contains 16 residues. The CDR3 coding sequence is TGCGCCAGCAGCCCCGGATCGACAGAGAGCTCCTACGAGCAGTACTTC. The encoded protein is CASSPGSTESSYEQYF.

The chain combines TRBV28 with TRBJ1-3, with D unresolved. The CDR3 is 12 amino acids. In germline, CDR1 is MDHEN, CDR2 SYDVKM. Trimming took off 11 bases at V and 0 bases at J, with 8 bases between the two ends. CDR3 bases: TGTGCCTCGGGGAGCTCTGGAAACACCATATATTTT. It specifies CASGSSGNTIYF. Looking up the rest from reference TRBV28 and TRBJ1-3 gives the full variable domain: DVKVTQSSRYLVKRTGEKVFLECVQDMDHENMFWYRQDPGLGLRLIYFSYDVKMKEKGDIPEGYSVSREKKERFSLILESASTNQTSMYLCASGSSGNTIYFGEGSWLTVV.

About this clone itself: The DNA is left out, because the CDR3 cannot be placed on it with certainty; the CDR3 is given as TCRdb lists it. J is TRBJ2-4 and V is TRBV2; the D segment call TRBD2 is taken from the table without a DNA check. Looked up from germline, CDR1 is SNHLY and CDR2 is FYNNEI. The CDR3 spans 15 residues, counting both ends. CDR3 residues: CASSVAGGTSGRGYF.